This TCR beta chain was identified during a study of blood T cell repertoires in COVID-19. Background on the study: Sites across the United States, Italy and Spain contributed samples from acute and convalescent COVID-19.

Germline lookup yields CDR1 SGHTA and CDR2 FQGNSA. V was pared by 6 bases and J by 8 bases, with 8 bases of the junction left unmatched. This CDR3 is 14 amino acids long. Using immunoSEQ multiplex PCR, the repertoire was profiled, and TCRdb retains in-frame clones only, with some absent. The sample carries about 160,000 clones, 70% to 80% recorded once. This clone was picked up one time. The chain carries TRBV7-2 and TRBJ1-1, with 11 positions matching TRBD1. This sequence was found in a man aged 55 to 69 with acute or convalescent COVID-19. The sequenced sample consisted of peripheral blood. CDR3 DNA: TGTGCCAGCAGATTACCTGGGACAGGGGGGGAAGCTTTCTTT. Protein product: CASRLPGTGGEAFF. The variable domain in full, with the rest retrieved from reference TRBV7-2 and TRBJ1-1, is GAGVSQSPSNKVTEKGKDVELRCDPISGHTALYWYRQSLGQGLEFLIYFQGNSAPDKSGLPSDRFSAERTGGSVSTLTIQRTQQEDSAVYLCASRLPGTGGEAFFGQGTRLTVV.